The clone carrying this TCR beta chain is labeled medium-sized. Enrolled during active infection, Seattle patients were then followed longitudinally. With 7 bases clipped from V and 5 bases from J, the junction kept 9 bases outside the gene matches. This CDR3 spans 15 amino acids. From germline, CDR1 is SGHVS and CDR2 FQNEAQ. The data stem from a study of blood T cell repertoires in COVID-19. Looking at the study overall: Both acute and convalescent COVID-19 samples were obtained from the United States, Italy and Spain. T cells, B-cell-depleted T cells, or PBMCs provided the cDNA or gDNA that served as material.

Study processing details: Quantification of nucleated cells was approximated via reference gene primer amplification. The protocol was immunoSEQ multiplex PCR, while the TCRdb copy is restricted to in-frame clones and leaves out a portion. That table supplies the V and J calls and clone size; D and trimming were determined from the DNA. The data show 70,000 to 90,000 clones, approximately 86% seen once. The V call is TRBV7-8, the J call TRBJ1-5, with 9 nucleotides matching TRBD1. The sequence was collected from an elderly man with COVID-19, enrolled during active disease. Sequenced: peripheral blood. The CDR3 protein is CASTLTGGYDQPQHF. CDR3 coding DNA: TGTGCCAGCACCCTAACAGGGGGCTACGATCAGCCCCAGCATTTT.